Shown below are 32 T cell receptor beta chains from a single sample sequenced in a study of early T cells in non-severe SARS-CoV-2 infection. One entry per CDR3 protein results from TCRdb running MiXCR on the 5' RACE reads. The table includes tens of thousands of distinct CDR3 sequences, over 6.5% detected once. The specimen was whole blood. The source of these receptors is an adult who was a healthcare worker with PCR-confirmed SARS-CoV-2 infection or an uninfected control (not recorded which).

This clonotype was seen at least ten times. The chain uses TRBV4-3 and TRBJ1-3; 9 bases match TRBD1. The junction had 7 bases not matched to a gene; V was cut back by 7 bases and J by 3 bases. The CDR3 extends over 15 amino acids. CDR1 LGHNA and CDR2 YSLEER come from the germline V gene. The CDR3 protein is CASTVDRGRGNTIYF. CDR3 nucleotide sequence: TGCGCCAGCACCGTGGACAGGGGACGTGGAAACACCATATATTTT.

In this sample, this clonotype turned up many times. The J gene is TRBJ2-1, the V gene TRBV20-1; 7 positions agree with TRBD1. The CDR3 length is 13 residues. Germline V gene lookup returns CDR1 DFQATT and CDR2 SNEGSKA (reference sequence). Unmatched junction bases numbered 4, after V lost 6 bases and J lost 2 bases. Here the CDR3 reads CSAGQDTYNEQFF. As DNA, the CDR3 is TGCAGTGCAGGACAGGACACCTACAATGAGCAGTTCTTC.

This chain joins TRBV20-1 and TRBJ1-2; 7 nucleotides line up with TRBD1. Germline loops: CDR1 DFQATT, CDR2 SNEGSKA (reference sequence). The CDR3 covers 13 residues. The V segment lost 0 bases and the J segment 6 bases; nucleotides outside the gene matches: 4. CDR3 region: CSARDVQGNGYTF. CDR3 coding DNA: TGCAGTGCTAGAGATGTACAGGGGAATGGCTACACCTTC.

This clonotype was observed many times. The V and J genes are TRBV7-9 and TRBJ2-3; D remains ambiguous. CDR3 size: 15 residues. Trimming removed 2 bases from V and 0 bases from J, with 9 bases in between. Germline loops: CDR1 SEHNR, CDR2 FQNEAQ (reference sequence). The CDR3: CASSLSTISTDTQYF. The CDR3 region has the DNA TGTGCCAGCAGCTTATCGACCATAAGCACAGATACGCAGTATTTT. The whole variable domain, filled in from reference TRBV7-9 and TRBJ2-3, reads DTGVSQNPRHKITKRGQNVTFRCDPISEHNRLYWYRQTLGQGPEFLTYFQNEAQLEKSRLLSDRFSAERPKGSFSTLEIQRTEQGDSAMYLCASSLSTISTDTQYFGPGTRLTVL.

This clonotype was seen repeatedly, ten times or more. This chain links TRBV27 with TRBJ1-5; D gene unclear. V lost 6 bases, J lost 5 bases, and 8 bases lay in between. This CDR3 contains 12 residues. CDR1 and CDR2 (germline): MNHEY, SMNVEV (reference sequence). CDR3 nucleotides: TGTGCCAGCAGAGTCGGGGATCAGCCCCAGCATTTT. Translating it yields CASRVGDQPQHF.

This clonotype was detected ten times or more. The CDR3 loop reads CASSSSGVRLYNEQFF. As DNA, the CDR3 is TGTGCCAGCAGTTCGTCAGGGGTAAGGCTCTACAATGAGCAGTTCTTC. This sequence joins TRBV28 and TRBJ2-1; D perhaps matches TRBD1 (6 bases). The CDR3 spans 16 residues. Germline V gene lookup returns CDR1 MDHEN and CDR2 SYDVKM. V shed 4 bases and J shed 3 bases, with 16 bases lying between them.

By sample fraction, this clonotype is medium-sized. The chain combines TRBV19 with TRBJ2-1; 7 bases are a match to TRBD2. The CDR3 totals 18 residues. J gave up 5 bases and V 5 bases, and 18 bases lay outside the gene matches. The germline CDR1 and CDR2 sequences are LNHDA and SQIVND (reference sequence). The CDR3 is CASSVDPPPGLRHNEQFF. As DNA, the CDR3 is TGTGCCAGTAGTGTTGACCCGCCGCCGGGACTAAGGCACAATGAGCAGTTCTTC.

The rearrangement joins TRBV20-1 to TRBJ2-2; 12 bases are shared with TRBD2. CDR3 size: 15 residues. V gave up 4 bases and J gave up 6 bases; unmatched junction bases: 6. Germline values: CDR1 DFQATT, CDR2 SNEGSKA (reference sequence). The CDR3 is CSAKASGRAPGELFF. The CDR3 nucleotides are TGCAGTGCTAAGGCTAGCGGGAGGGCCCCCGGGGAGCTGTTTTTT.

The chain uses TRBV28 and TRBJ2-7, with 10 bases fitting TRBD2. The CDR3 runs to 14 residues. Germline V gives CDR1 MDHEN, CDR2 SYDVKM. Losses at the gene ends were 7 bases for V and 5 bases for J; bases not matched to a gene: 8. CDR3 loop: CASNPAGGPHEQYF. The CDR3, as DNA: TGTGCCAGCAACCCAGCGGGAGGGCCCCACGAGCAGTACTTC. Variable domain in full (rest from reference TRBV28 and TRBJ2-7): DVKVTQSSRYLVKRTGEKVFLECVQDMDHENMFWYRQDPGLGLRLIYFSYDVKMKEKGDIPEGYSVSREKKERFSLILESASTNQTSMYLCASNPAGGPHEQYFGPGTRLTVT.

This clonotype was recorded a few times. The CDR3 DNA reads TGCAGTGCTAGAGACAGGGGGAAATCTCGGTGGCGTGAGCAGTTCTTC. It translates to CSARDRGKSRWREQFF. The chain recombines TRBV20-1 with TRBJ2-1; 7 bases are a match to TRBD1. Germline values: CDR1 DFQATT, CDR2 SNEGSKA (reference sequence). The ends lost 0 bases at V and 9 bases at J; junction bases unmatched: 14. The CDR3 has 16 residues.

This clonotype was counted ten times or more. DNA of the CDR3: TGTGCCAGCAGAGAAGTACATAATGAAAAACTGTTTTTT. Its translation is CASREVHNEKLFF. The V gene is TRBV5-5, the J gene TRBJ1-4; unclear D gene. The CDR3 loop spans 13 amino acids. The germline CDR1 and CDR2 sequences are SGHKS and YYEKEE (reference sequence). With 5 bases removed from V and 4 bases from J, the gap between germline ends came to 9 bases.

There are many counts of this clonotype. This sequence joins TRBV7-2 and TRBJ2-1; no firm D call. The CDR3 loop spans 16 amino acids. V lost 5 bases and J lost 5, with 19 bases in between. Germline CDR1 is SGHTA and CDR2 is FQGNSA. CDR3 sequence: CASSLYWPGRDNEQFF. Written as DNA, the CDR3 is TGTGCCAGCAGCCTTTATTGGCCGGGTCGAGACAATGAGCAGTTCTTC.

The chain recombines TRBV12-3 or TRBV12-4 with TRBJ2-1; maybe TRBD2 (6 bases). This CDR3 comprises 18 residues. Trimming took off 5 bases at V and 4 bases at J, with 24 bases between the two ends. For the CDR3, the DNA is TGTGCCAGCAGTACCTATTTCAGCGGGTATAAGGAATACAATGAGCAGTTCTTC. Protein: CASSTYFSGYKEYNEQFF.

This clonotype has just a few counts. This chain uses TRBV7-6 with TRBJ1-6, with unresolved D. V was pared by 2 bases and J by 2 bases, with 4 bases between. Germline CDR1 reads SGHVS; CDR2 reads FNYEAQ. The CDR3 runs to 14 residues. The CDR3 protein is CASSLSTYNSPLHF. CDR3 in DNA: TGTGCCAGCAGCTTAAGTACCTATAATTCACCCCTCCACTTT. Full variable domain (rest looked up from reference TRBV7-6 and TRBJ1-6): GAGVSQSPRYKVTKRGQDVALRCDPISGHVSLYWYRQALGQGPEFLTYFNYEAQQDKSGLPNDRFSAERPEGSISTLTIQRTEQRDSAMYRCASSLSTYNSPLHFGNGTRLTVT.

This clonotype was seen ten or more times. V usage is TRBV6-1 and J usage is TRBJ1-2, with a weak D call TRBD1 (6 bases). Trimming cost V 11 bases and J 4 bases, with 17 bases left between them. CDR1 is MNHNS and CDR2 is SASEGT in the germline V gene. The CDR3 covers 13 residues. CDR3 DNA sequence: TGTGCCGGACGGGACGGGACATCCTATGGCTACACCTTC. Its protein product is CAGRDGTSYGYTF.

This clonotype came up many times. The chain uses TRBV7-8 and TRBJ2-7; possibly TRBD1 or TRBD2 for D (7 bases each). V lost 7 bases to trimming and J lost 1 base, with 17 bases between them. CDR3 length: 15 amino acids. Germline CDR1 SGHVS, CDR2 FQNEAQ. CDR3 bases: TGTGCCAGCATCCCAGGGAGGGACAGATCCTACGAGCAGTACTTC. As protein: CASIPGRDRSYEQYF.

The V call is TRBV6-5, the J call TRBJ2-1; D is possibly TRBD2 (6 bases). Germline CDR1 and CDR2: MNHEY and SVGAGI. Trimming shortened V by 4 bases and J by 0 bases, and 16 bases separated the two germline ends. The CDR3 runs to 17 residues. The CDR3 DNA reads TGTGCCAGCAGTTCCTCCCTAGCGTTAAGCTCCTACAATGAGCAGTTCTTC. Its translation is CASSSSLALSSYNEQFF.

The chain links TRBV4-2 to TRBJ1-5; D call uncertain. Germline CDR1 reads LGHNA; CDR2 reads YNFKEQ. The ends were cut back, 1 base at V and 3 bases at J, with 10 bases in the middle. The CDR3 consists of 15 residues. CDR3 sequence reads: CASSQGASDNQPQHF. DNA of the CDR3: TGTGCCAGCAGCCAAGGGGCCAGCGACAATCAGCCCCAGCATTTT.

At least ten counts were recorded for this clonotype. The rearrangement links TRBV5-6 to TRBJ2-3; D tentatively reads TRBD1 or TRBD2 (5 bases each). CDR3 size: 13 residues. Germline V gene data show CDR1 as SGHDT and CDR2 as YYEEEE. With 3 bases removed from V and 7 bases from J, the gap between germline ends came to 12 bases. CDR3 sequence reads: CASSSVGGNTQYF. In DNA form, the CDR3 reads TGTGCCAGCAGCTCAGTTGGGGGAAATACGCAGTATTTT.

Many counts were recorded for this clonotype. This chain uses TRBV20-1 with TRBJ1-5; 7 bases fit TRBD1. The CDR3 extends over 16 amino acids. Trimming removed 2 bases from V and 4 bases from J; junction bases left unmatched: 11. CDR1 is DFQATT, CDR2 SNEGSKA, per germline (reference sequence). The DNA for the CDR3 is TGCAGTGCTAGAATGACAGGGAGGACTCGGAATCAGCCCCAGCATTTT. It is translated as CSARMTGRTRNQPQHF.

This clonotype was picked up many times. Its ends do not fully match the called genes, so a read error is possible. The V gene is TRBV29-1, the J gene TRBJ2-1, with D unclear. In germline, CDR1 is SQVTM, CDR2 ANQGSEA. The CDR3 spans 11 residues. The CDR3 region is CNVHSINEQFF. The CDR3 DNA sequence: TGCAACGTTCATTCGATCAATGAGCAGTTCTTC.

This clonotype occurred many times. J is TRBJ1-5 and V is TRBV10-1; D is undetermined. The CDR3 covers 14 residues. CDR1 is WNHNN, CDR2 SYGVQD, per germline (reference sequence). V was trimmed by 9 bases and J by 0 bases, leaving 12 bases between them. CDR3 in DNA: TGCGCCAGTCGCCCGGCAGATAGCAATCAGCCCCAGCATTTT. Residues: CASRPADSNQPQHF.

This clonotype was seen once. This chain joins TRBV5-4 and TRBJ1-4; 10 bases are a match to TRBD1. CDR3 size: 13 residues. The ends lost 7 bases at V and 7 bases at J; junction bases unmatched: 4. The germline gives CDR1 SGHNT, CDR2 YYREEE (reference sequence). The CDR3 protein is CASQTGGGEKLFF. The CDR3 nucleotides read TGTGCCAGCCAGACAGGGGGCGGTGAAAAACTGTTTTTT.

This clonotype was counted a few times. This rearrangement joins TRBV6-5 to TRBJ1-2, with D uncertain. V gave up 2 bases and J gave up 5 bases, with 12 bases separating them. This CDR3 is built from 14 residues. CDR1 and CDR2 from the germline V gene are MNHEY and SVGAGI. Here the CDR3 reads CASSYDGFFYGYTF. As DNA, the CDR3 is TGTGCCAGCAGTTACGACGGGTTCTTTTATGGCTACACCTTC.

Many counts were recorded for this clonotype. V usage is TRBV10-3 and J usage is TRBJ1-5; no definite D call. Germline V gene sequence: CDR1 ENHRY, CDR2 SYGVKD. CDR3 size: 13 residues. V was shortened by 4 bases and J by 8 bases, with 12 bases between the two germline ends. In DNA form, the CDR3 reads TGTGCCATCAGTGTAGAAGGGCTCGAGCCCCAGCATTTT. This gives the protein CAISVEGLEPQHF.

This clonotype has a count of ten or more. An end of the junction differs from the germline gene, which may be a read error. The chain carries TRBV6-6 and TRBJ2-7; no definite D call. The germline gives CDR1 MNHNY, CDR2 SVGAGI (reference sequence). The CDR3 extends over 11 amino acids. CDR3 protein: CASSHSYEQYF. As DNA, the CDR3 is TGTGCCAGCAGTCACTCCTACGAGCAGTACTTC.

This clonotype was picked up a small number of times. The V and J genes are TRBV6-5 and TRBJ2-3; 9 positions agree with TRBD1. The CDR3 has 16 amino acids. The V segment lost 7 bases and the J segment 6 bases; nucleotides outside the gene matches: 14. From germline, CDR1 is MNHEY and CDR2 SVGAGI. The chain's CDR3 is CASTVPGQGGGDTQYF. CDR3 DNA: TGTGCCAGCACCGTCCCGGGACAGGGTGGAGGCGATACGCAGTATTTT.

J is TRBJ1-6 and V is TRBV2, with D unresolved. The CDR3 totals 16 residues. Trimming removed 4 bases at V and 7 bases at J, with 17 bases between. Germline CDR1 SNHLY, CDR2 FYNNEI. This chain's CDR3 is CASSAAALGLNSPLHF. The CDR3 DNA sequence: TGTGCCAGCAGTGCGGCGGCGTTGGGATTGAATTCACCCCTCCACTTT. Using reference TRBV2 and TRBJ1-6 for the parts outside the CDR3, the full variable domain is EPEVTQTPSHQVTQMGQEVILRCVPISNHLYFYWYRQILGQKVEFLVSFYNNEISEKSEIFDDQFSVERPDGSNFTLKIRSTKLEDSAMYFCASSAAALGLNSPLHFGNGTRLTVT.

The rearrangement links TRBV13 to TRBJ2-7, with 11 positions matching TRBD1. V was pared by 5 bases and J by 1 base, with 4 bases of the junction left unmatched. Per the germline V gene, CDR1 is PRHDT and CDR2 is FYEKMQ (reference sequence). The CDR3 has 15 residues. CDR3 in DNA: TGTGCCAGCAGCCCAGGGACAGGGGGTTCCTACGAGCAGTACTTC. This translates into CASSPGTGGSYEQYF. Filled out from reference TRBV13 and TRBJ2-7, the complete variable domain reads AAGVIQSPRHLIKEKRETATLKCYPIPRHDTVYWYQQGPGQDPQFLISFYEKMQSDKGSIPDRFSAQQFSDYHSELNMSSLELGDSALYFCASSPGTGGSYEQYFGPGTRLTVT.

This clonotype has more than one count but fewer than ten. The V gene is TRBV5-1, the J gene TRBJ2-2, with 8 nucleotides matching TRBD2. V gave up 3 bases and J gave up 2 bases; unmatched junction bases: 3. The germline gives CDR1 SGHRS, CDR2 YFSETQ. There are 15 residues in the CDR3. CDR3 bases: TGCGCCAGCAGCTCCGGGACTAGAAACACCGGGGAGCTGTTTTTT. It yields the protein CASSSGTRNTGELFF.

The gene calls are TRBV29-1 and TRBJ2-7, with D perhaps matching TRBD1 (6 bases). Per the germline V gene, CDR1 is SQVTM and CDR2 is ANQGSEA. Between the trimmed V and J ends, which lost 4 bases and 4 bases, there was a span of 8 bases. The CDR3 is 11 residues long. CDR3 in DNA: TGCAGCGTTGGGACAGAGTACGAGCAGTACTTC. Residues: CSVGTEYEQYF.

This clonotype came up many times. The rearrangement links TRBV6-4 to TRBJ2-1; maybe TRBD1 (5 bases). In germline, CDR1 is MRHNA, CDR2 SNTAGT. V was clipped by 4 bases and J by 9 bases, with 13 bases between them. The CDR3 consists of 13 residues. CDR3 in DNA: TGTGCCAGCAGTGGGGAAGGGGTTGGTGAGCAGTTCTTC. It yields the protein CASSGEGVGEQFF.